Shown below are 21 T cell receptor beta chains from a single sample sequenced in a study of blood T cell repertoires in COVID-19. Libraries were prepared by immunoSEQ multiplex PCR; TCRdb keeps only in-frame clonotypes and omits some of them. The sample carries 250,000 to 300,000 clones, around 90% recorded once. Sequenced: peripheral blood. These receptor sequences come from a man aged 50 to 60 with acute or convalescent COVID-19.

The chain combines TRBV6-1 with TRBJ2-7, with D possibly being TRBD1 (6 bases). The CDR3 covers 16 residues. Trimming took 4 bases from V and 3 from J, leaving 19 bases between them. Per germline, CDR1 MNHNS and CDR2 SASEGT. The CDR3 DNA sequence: TGTGCCAGCAGTGGATTAGGACAGCTCCTAGGCTACGAGCAGTACTTC. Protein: CASSGLGQLLGYEQYF.

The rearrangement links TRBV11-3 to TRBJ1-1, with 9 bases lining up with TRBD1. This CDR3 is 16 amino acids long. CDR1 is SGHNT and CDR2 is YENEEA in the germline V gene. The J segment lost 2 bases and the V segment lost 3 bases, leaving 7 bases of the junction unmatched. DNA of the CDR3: TGTGCCAGCAGCTTCGGGACAGGGAAGATTAACACTGAAGCTTTCTTT. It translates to CASSFGTGKINTEAFF.

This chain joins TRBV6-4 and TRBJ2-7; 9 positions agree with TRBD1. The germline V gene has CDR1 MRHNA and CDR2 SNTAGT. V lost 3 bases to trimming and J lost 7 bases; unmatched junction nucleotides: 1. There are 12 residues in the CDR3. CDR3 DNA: TGTGCCAGCAGTGAGACAGGGGGGGAGCAGTACTTC. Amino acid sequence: CASSETGGEQYF.

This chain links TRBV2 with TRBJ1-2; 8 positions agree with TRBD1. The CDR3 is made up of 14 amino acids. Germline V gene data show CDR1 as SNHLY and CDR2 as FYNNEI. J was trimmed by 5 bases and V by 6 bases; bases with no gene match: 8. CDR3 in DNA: TGTGCCAGCAGCTTCAGGGGGCTCCCTTATGGCTACACCTTC. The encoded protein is CASSFRGLPYGYTF.

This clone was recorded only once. The CDR3 region has the DNA TGTGCCAGTAGTCCATTCGGGACAGCCTACGAGCAGTACTTC. It is translated as CASSPFGTAYEQYF. The chain employs TRBV19 and TRBJ2-7; 7 nucleotides agree with TRBD1. Trimming took 5 bases from V and 2 from J; bases not matched to a gene: 6. Germline CDR1 and CDR2: LNHDA and SQIVND (reference sequence). The CDR3 has 14 residues.

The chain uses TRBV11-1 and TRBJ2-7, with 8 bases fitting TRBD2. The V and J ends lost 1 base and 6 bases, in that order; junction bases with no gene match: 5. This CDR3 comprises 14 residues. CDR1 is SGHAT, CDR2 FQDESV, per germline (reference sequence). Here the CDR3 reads CASSLDRLAGEQYF. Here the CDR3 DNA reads TGTGCCAGCAGCTTAGATCGTCTAGCGGGCGAGCAGTACTTC. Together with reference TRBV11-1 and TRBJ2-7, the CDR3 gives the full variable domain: EAEVAQSPRYKITEKSQAVAFWCDPISGHATLYWYRQILGQGPELLVQFQDESVVDDSQLPKDRFSAERLKGVDSTLKIQPAELGDSAMYLCASSLDRLAGEQYFGPGTRLTVT.

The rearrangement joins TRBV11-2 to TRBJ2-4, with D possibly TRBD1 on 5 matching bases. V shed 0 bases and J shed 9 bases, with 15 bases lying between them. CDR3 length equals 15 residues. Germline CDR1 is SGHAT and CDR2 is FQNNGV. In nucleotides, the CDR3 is TGTGCCAGCAGCTTAGAAGGGTCAGGGTCGAGCATTCAGTACTTC. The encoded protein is CASSLEGSGSSIQYF.

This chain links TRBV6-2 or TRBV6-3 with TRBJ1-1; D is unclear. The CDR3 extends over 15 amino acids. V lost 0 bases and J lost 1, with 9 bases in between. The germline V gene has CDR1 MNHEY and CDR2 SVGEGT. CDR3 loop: CASSYSTYGNTEAFF. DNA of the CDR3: TGTGCCAGCAGTTACTCGACATACGGGAACACTGAAGCTTTCTTT.

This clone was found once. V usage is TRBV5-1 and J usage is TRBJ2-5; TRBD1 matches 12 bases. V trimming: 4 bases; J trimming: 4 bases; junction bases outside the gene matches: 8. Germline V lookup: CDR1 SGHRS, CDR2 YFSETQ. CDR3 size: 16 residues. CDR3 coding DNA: TGCGCCAGCAGCACGGGGGACAGGGGGCCTCCAGAGACCCAGTACTTC. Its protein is CASSTGDRGPPETQYF.

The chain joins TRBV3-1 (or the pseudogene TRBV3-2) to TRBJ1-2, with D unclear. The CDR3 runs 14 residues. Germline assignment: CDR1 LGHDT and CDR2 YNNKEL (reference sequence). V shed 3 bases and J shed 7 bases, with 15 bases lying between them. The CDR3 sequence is CASSQSAGPVGYTF. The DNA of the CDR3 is TGTGCCAGCAGCCAGTCGGCGGGCCCAGTTGGCTACACCTTC.

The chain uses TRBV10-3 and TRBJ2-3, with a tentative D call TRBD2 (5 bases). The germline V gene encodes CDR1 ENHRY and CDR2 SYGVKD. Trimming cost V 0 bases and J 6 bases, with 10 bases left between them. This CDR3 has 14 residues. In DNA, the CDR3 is TGTGCCATCAGTGAGTCGCTGCGGGTGGATACGCAGTATTTT. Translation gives CAISESLRVDTQYF.

CDR3 sequence reads: CASGTGQGQETQYF. The DNA for the CDR3 is TGTGCTAGTGGCACGGGACAGGGGCAAGAGACCCAGTACTTC. The chain uses TRBV12-5 and TRBJ2-5; 10 positions match TRBD1. Trimming at V came to 6 bases and at J to 2 bases, leaving 3 bases not matched to a gene. This CDR3 region has 14 residues. CDR1 and CDR2 from the germline V gene are LGHNT and FRNRAP.

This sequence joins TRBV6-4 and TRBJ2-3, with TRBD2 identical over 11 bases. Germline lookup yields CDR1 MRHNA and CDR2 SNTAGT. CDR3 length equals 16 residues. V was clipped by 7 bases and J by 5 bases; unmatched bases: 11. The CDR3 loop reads CASKQRASGGLDTQYF. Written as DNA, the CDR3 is TGTGCCAGCAAACAACGGGCTAGCGGGGGGTTAGATACGCAGTATTTT.

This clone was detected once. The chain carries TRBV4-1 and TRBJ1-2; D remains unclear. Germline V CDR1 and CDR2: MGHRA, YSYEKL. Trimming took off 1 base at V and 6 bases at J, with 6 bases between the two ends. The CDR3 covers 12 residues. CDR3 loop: CASSQVSHGYTF. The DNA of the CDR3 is TGCGCCAGCAGCCAAGTATCCCATGGCTACACCTTC.

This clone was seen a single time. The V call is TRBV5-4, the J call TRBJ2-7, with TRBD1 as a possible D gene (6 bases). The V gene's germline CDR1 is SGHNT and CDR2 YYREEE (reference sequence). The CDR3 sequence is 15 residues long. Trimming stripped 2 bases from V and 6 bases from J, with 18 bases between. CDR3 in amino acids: CASSLPGHLTAEQYF. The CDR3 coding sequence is TGTGCCAGCAGCTTACCGGGACACCTAACAGCCGAGCAGTACTTC.

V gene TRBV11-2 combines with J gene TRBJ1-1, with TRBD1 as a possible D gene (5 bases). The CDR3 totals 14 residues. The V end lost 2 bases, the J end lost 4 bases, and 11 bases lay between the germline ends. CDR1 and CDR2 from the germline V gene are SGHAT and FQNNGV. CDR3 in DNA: TGTGCCAGCAGCTTATCGACAAGGGGCACTGAAGCTTTCTTT. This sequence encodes CASSLSTRGTEAFF.

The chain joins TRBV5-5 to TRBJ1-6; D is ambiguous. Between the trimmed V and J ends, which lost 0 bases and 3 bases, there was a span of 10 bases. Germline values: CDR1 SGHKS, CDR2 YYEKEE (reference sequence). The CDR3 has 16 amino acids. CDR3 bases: TGTGCCAGCAGCTTGGCTGGGAGCGGCTATAATTCACCCCTCCACTTT. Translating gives CASSLAGSGYNSPLHF.

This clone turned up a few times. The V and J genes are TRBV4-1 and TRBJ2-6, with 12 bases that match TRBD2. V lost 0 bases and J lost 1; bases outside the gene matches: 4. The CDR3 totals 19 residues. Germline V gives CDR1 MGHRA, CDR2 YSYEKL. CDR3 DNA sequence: TGCGCCAGCAGCCAAGATGTACTAGCGGGGGGTTCTGGGGCCAACGTCCTGACTTTC. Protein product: CASSQDVLAGGSGANVLTF.

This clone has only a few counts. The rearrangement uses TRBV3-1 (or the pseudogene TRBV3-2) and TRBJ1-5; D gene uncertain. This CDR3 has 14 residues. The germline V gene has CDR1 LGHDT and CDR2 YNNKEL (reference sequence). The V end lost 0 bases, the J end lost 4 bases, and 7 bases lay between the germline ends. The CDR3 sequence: CASSQDSGNQPQHF. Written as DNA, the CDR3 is TGTGCCAGCAGCCAAGATTCCGGGAATCAGCCCCAGCATTTT.

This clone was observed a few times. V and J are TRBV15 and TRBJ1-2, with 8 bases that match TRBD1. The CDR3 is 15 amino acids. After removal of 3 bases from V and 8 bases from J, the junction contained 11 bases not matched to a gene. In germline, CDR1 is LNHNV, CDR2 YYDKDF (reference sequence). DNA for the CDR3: TGTGCCACCAGCAGGGGTACGGACAGGGAAGACGGCTACACCTTC. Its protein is CATSRGTDREDGYTF. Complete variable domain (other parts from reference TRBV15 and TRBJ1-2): DAMVIQNPRYQVTQFGKPVTLSCSQTLNHNVMYWYQQKSSQAPKLLFHYYDKDFNNEADTPDNFQSRRPNTSFCFLDIRSPGLGDTAMYLCATSRGTDREDGYTFGSGTRLTVV.

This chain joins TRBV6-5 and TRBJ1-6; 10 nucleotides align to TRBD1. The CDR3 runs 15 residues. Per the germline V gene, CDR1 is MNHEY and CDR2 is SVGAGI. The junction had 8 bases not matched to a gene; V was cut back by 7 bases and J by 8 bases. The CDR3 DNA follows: TGTGCCAGCACCACGGGACAGGGGTTCGATTCACCCCTCCACTTT. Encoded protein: CASTTGQGFDSPLHF.